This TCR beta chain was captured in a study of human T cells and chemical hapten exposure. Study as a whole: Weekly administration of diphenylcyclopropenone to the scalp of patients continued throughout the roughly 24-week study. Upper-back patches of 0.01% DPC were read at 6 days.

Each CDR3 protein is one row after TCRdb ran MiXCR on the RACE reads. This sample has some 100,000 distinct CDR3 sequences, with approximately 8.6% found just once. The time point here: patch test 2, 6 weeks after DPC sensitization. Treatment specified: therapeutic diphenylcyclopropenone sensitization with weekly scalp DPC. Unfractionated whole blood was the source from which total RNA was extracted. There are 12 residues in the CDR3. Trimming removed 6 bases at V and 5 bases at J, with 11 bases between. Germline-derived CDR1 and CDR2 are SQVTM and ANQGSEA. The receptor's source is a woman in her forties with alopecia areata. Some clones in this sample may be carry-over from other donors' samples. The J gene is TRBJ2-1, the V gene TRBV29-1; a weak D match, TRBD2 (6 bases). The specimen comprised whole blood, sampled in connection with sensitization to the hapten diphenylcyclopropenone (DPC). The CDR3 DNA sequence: TGCAGCGTAGAGGACTATAACAATGAGCAGTTCTTC. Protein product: CSVEDYNNEQFF.